This section outlines one T cell receptor beta chain sequence together with its context. Its antigen is currently unknown. This sample was included in a study of cytomegalovirus exposure and HLA in healthy donors. General study points: When analyzed later, a missense DCLRE1C variant was found to be linked to TCR beta V- and J-gene trimming. Overall, roughly 150 TCR beta chains were annotated as cytomegalovirus-associated. Most observed TCR sequences were rare, whereas some public TCRs were detected in many donors.

The CDR3 extends over 17 amino acids. The primer mix had 60 Vbeta and 13 Jbeta primers. Data came from immunoSEQ multiplex PCR; TCRdb stores just in-frame clones and leaves some out. The sample contains around 64,000 clones, more than 80% of which appear only once. The V call is TRBV12-2, the J call TRBJ2-1; TRBD2 was called by the table and not checked on the DNA. TRBV12-2 is a known pseudogene. The receptor was isolated from a young woman in good health and CMV-seropositive. The sample comprised PBMCs. The CDR3 loop is CASRLEGRGAQWGEQFF. The CDR3 DNA is TGTGCAAGTCGCTTAGAGGGGAGGGGGGCCCAGTGGGGTGAGCAGTTCTTC.